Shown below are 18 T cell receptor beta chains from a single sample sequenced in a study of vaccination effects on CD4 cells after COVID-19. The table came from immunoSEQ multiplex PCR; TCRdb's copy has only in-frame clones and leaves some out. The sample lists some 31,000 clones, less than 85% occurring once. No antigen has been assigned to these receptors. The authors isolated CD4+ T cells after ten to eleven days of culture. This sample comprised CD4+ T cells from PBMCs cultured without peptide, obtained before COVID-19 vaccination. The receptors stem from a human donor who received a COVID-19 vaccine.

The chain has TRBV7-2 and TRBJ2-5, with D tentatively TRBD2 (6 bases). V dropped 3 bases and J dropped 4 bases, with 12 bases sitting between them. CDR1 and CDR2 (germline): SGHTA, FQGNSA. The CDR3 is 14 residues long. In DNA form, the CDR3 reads TGTGCCAGCAGCTTTCAGTCCGGGGGAGAGACCCAGTACTTC. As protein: CASSFQSGGETQYF.

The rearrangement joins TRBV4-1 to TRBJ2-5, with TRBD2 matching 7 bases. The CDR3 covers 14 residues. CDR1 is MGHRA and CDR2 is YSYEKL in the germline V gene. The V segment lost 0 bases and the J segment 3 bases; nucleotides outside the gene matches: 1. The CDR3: CASSQDRGEETQYF. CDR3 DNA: TGCGCCAGCAGCCAAGATCGGGGGGAAGAGACCCAGTACTTC.

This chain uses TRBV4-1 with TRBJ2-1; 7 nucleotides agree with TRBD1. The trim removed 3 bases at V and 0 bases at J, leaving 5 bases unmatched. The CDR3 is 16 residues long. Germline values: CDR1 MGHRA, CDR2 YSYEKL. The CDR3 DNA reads TGCGCCAGCAGCCACTTACAGGGGACCTCCTACAATGAGCAGTTCTTC. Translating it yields CASSHLQGTSYNEQFF.

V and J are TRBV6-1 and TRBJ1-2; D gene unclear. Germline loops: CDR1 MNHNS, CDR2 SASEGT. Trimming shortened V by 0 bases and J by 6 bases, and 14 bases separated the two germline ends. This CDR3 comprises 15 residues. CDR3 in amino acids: CASSEASLGLNGYTF. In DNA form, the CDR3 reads TGTGCCAGCAGTGAAGCTAGTCTCGGGCTCAATGGCTACACCTTC.

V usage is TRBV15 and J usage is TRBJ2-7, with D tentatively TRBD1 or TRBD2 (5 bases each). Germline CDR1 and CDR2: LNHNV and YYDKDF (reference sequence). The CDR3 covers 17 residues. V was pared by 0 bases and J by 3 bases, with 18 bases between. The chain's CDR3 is CATSREGETLYLYEQYF. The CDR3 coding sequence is TGTGCCACCAGCAGAGAGGGGGAGACTCTTTACCTCTACGAGCAGTACTTC.

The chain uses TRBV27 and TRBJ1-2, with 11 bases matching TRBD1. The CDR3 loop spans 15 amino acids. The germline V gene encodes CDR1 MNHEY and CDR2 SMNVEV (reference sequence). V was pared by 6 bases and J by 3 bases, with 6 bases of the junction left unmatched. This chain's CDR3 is CASRRTGGSYYGYTF. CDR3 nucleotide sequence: TGTGCCAGCAGAAGGACAGGGGGCAGTTACTATGGCTACACCTTC.

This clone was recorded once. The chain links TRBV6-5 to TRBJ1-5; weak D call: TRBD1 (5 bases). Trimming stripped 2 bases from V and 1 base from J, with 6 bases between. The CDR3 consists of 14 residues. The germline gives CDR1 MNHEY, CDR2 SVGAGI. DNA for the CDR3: TGTGCCAGCAGTTACCAGGGAAGCAATCAGCCCCAGCATTTT. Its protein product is CASSYQGSNQPQHF.

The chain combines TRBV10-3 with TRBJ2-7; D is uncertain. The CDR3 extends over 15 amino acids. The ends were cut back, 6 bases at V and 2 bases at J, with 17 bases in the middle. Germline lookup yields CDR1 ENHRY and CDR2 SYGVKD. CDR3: CAISASMTNTYEQYF. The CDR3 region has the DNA TGTGCCATCAGCGCATCAATGACGAATACCTACGAGCAGTACTTC.

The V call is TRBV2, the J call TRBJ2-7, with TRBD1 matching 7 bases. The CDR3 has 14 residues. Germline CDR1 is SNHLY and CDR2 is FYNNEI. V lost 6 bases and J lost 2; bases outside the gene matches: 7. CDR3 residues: CASRRQGMTYEQYF. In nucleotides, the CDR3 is TGTGCCAGCAGACGACAGGGAATGACCTACGAGCAGTACTTC.

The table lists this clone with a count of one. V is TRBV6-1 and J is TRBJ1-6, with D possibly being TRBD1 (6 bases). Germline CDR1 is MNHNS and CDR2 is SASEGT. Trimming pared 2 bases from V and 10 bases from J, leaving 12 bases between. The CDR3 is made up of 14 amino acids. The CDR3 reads CASSELDSQSPLHF. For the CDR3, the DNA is TGTGCCAGCAGTGAACTGGACAGTCAATCACCCCTCCACTTT.

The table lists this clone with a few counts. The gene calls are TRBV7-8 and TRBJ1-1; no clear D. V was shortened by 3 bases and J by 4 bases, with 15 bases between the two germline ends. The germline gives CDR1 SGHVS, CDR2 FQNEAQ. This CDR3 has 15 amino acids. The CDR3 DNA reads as TGTGCCAGCAGCTTGACGGAGCTGACCTTCACTGAAGCTTTCTTT. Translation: CASSLTELTFTEAFF.

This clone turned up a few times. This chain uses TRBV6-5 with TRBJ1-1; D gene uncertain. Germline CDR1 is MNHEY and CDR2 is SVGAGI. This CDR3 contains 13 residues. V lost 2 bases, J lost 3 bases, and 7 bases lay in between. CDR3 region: CASSYGRYTEAFF. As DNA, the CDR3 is TGTGCCAGCAGTTACGGGAGATACACTGAAGCTTTCTTT.

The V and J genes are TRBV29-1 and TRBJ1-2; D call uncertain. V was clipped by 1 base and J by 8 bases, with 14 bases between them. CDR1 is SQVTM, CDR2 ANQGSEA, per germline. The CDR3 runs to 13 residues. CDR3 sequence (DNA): TGCAGCGTTGAAGTATCCGCATCTCGCGGCTACACCTTC. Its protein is CSVEVSASRGYTF.

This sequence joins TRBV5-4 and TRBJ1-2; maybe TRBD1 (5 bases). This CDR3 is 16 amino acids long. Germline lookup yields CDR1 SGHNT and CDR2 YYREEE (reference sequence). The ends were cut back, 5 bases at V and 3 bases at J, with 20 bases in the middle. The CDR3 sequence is CASSIRGLKDDYGYTF. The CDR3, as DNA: TGTGCCAGCAGTATTCGGGGCCTCAAGGACGACTATGGCTACACCTTC.

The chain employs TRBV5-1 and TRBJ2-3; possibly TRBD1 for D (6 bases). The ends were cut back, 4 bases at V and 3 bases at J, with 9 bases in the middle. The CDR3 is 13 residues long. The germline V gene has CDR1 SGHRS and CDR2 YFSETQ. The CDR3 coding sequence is TGCGCCAGCAGCCGACAGGAAACAGATACGCAGTATTTT. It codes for CASSRQETDTQYF. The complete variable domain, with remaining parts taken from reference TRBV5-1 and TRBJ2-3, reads KAGVTQTPRYLIKTRGQQVTLSCSPISGHRSVSWYQQTPGQGLQFLFEYFSETQRNKGNFPGRFSGRQFSNSRSEMNVSTLELGDSALYLCASSRQETDTQYFGPGTRLTVL.

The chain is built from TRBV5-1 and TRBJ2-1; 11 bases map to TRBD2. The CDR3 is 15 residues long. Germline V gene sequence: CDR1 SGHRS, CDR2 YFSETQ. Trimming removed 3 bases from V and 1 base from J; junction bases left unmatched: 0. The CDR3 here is CASSSSGGSYNEQFF. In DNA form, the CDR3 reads TGCGCCAGCAGCTCTAGCGGGGGGTCCTACAATGAGCAGTTCTTC. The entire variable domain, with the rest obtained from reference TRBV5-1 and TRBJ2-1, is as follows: KAGVTQTPRYLIKTRGQQVTLSCSPISGHRSVSWYQQTPGQGLQFLFEYFSETQRNKGNFPGRFSGRQFSNSRSEMNVSTLELGDSALYLCASSSSGGSYNEQFFGPGTRLTVL.

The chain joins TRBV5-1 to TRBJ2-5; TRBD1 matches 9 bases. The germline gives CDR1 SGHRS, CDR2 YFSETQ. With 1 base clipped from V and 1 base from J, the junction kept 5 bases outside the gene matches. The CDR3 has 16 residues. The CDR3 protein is CASSLWGQGRQETQYF. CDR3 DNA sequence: TGCGCCAGCAGCTTGTGGGGACAGGGTCGCCAAGAGACCCAGTACTTC. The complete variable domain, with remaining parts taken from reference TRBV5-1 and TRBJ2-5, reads KAGVTQTPRYLIKTRGQQVTLSCSPISGHRSVSWYQQTPGQGLQFLFEYFSETQRNKGNFPGRFSGRQFSNSRSEMNVSTLELGDSALYLCASSLWGQGRQETQYFGPGTRLLVL.

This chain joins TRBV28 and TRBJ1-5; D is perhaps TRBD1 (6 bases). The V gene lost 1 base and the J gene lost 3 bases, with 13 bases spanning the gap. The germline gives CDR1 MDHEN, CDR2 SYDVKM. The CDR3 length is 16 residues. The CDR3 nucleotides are TGTGCCAGCAGTTTATTCCCGGACAGATACAATCAGCCCCAGCATTTT. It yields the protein CASSLFPDRYNQPQHF. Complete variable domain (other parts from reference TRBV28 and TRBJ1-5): DVKVTQSSRYLVKRTGEKVFLECVQDMDHENMFWYRQDPGLGLRLIYFSYDVKMKEKGDIPEGYSVSREKKERFSLILESASTNQTSMYLCASSLFPDRYNQPQHFGDGTRLSIL.